The 20 T cell receptor beta chains reported below all come from one sample, sequenced in a study of T cell responses to AZD1222 COVID-19 vaccine. The table came from immunoSEQ multiplex PCR; TCRdb's copy has only in-frame clones and leaves some out. The sample holds under 150,000 clones; less than 90% are singletons and the top ten take 2.4%. Sequenced material: peripheral blood, taken on day 0 of AZD1222 vaccination. Every receptor here comes from an adult in good health.

The V and J genes are TRBV28 and TRBJ2-3; D tentatively fits TRBD1 or TRBD2 (5 bases each). The ends were cut back, 3 bases at V and 3 bases at J, with 13 bases in the middle. This CDR3 spans 15 amino acids. Germline V gene lookup returns CDR1 MDHEN and CDR2 SYDVKM. This CDR3 is CASSFRQGGTDTQYF. CDR3 nucleotide sequence: TGTGCCAGCAGTTTCCGGCAGGGCGGGACAGATACGCAGTATTTT.

V gene TRBV7-8 combines with J gene TRBJ2-5, with 12 bases that match TRBD2. The V gene end was trimmed by 4 bases and the J gene end by 7 bases; junction bases not matched to a gene: 13. The germline CDR1 and CDR2 sequences are SGHVS and FQNEAQ. CDR3 length: 17 residues. The CDR3 is CASSSTGLAGGPGTQYF. DNA for the CDR3: TGTGCCAGCAGCTCCACTGGGCTAGCGGGAGGGCCGGGGACCCAGTACTTC.

This chain joins TRBV6-5 and TRBJ1-5; no reliable D call. The CDR3 has 12 amino acids. Between the trimmed V and J ends, which lost 11 bases and 3 bases, there was a span of 11 bases. Germline CDR1 MNHEY, CDR2 SVGAGI. For the CDR3, the DNA is TGTGCCGGGGATTCTGTCAATCAGCCCCAGCATTTT. Encoded protein: CAGDSVNQPQHF.

The chain carries TRBV5-5 and TRBJ1-1; no clear D. Germline lookup yields CDR1 SGHKS and CDR2 YYEKEE (reference sequence). The CDR3 is made up of 12 amino acids. Trimming stripped 6 bases from V and 1 base from J, with 7 bases between. The CDR3 coding sequence is TGTGCCAGCACGTACACGAACACTGAAGCTTTCTTT. Encoded protein: CASTYTNTEAFF.

This clone was counted between two and nine times. The genes are TRBV7-2 and TRBJ2-3; 7 bases are shared with TRBD1. The CDR3 spans 14 residues. The germline V gene encodes CDR1 SGHTA and CDR2 FQGNSA. The junction had 4 bases not matched to a gene; V was cut back by 7 bases and J by 0 bases. CDR3 in amino acids: CASTPRGSTDTQYF. CDR3 DNA: TGTGCCAGCACCCCCAGGGGGAGCACAGATACGCAGTATTTT.

The chain uses TRBV6-5 and TRBJ1-6; 8 bases map to TRBD1. The CDR3 is 14 amino acids. The germline V gene encodes CDR1 MNHEY and CDR2 SVGAGI. Losses at the gene ends were 4 bases for V and 7 bases for J; bases not matched to a gene: 3. This chain's CDR3 is CASSWTGLNSPLHF. The CDR3 DNA sequence: TGTGCCAGCAGTTGGACAGGGTTGAATTCACCCCTCCACTTT.

Note on this clone: One end of the junction fails to match germline, which may point to a read error. The chain has TRBV5-4 and TRBJ2-7; perhaps TRBD2 as D (7 bases). The CDR3 is 12 residues long. CDR1 and CDR2 from the germline V gene are SGHNT and YYREEE (reference sequence). The CDR3 sequence is CASRLGGGEQYF. The CDR3 DNA sequence: TGTGCCAGCAGGTTGGGAGGGGGCGAGCAGTACTTC. The variable domain in full, completed from reference TRBV5-4 and TRBJ2-7, reads ETGVTQSPTHLIKTRGQQVTLRCSSQSGHNTVSWYQQALGQGPQFIFQYYREEENGRGNFPPRFSGLQFPNYSSELNVNALELDDSALYLCASRLGGGEQYFGPGTRLTVT.

V is TRBV6-5 and J is TRBJ1-1; D gene uncertain. The CDR3 totals 14 residues. Germline-derived CDR1 and CDR2 are MNHEY and SVGAGI. The V gene lost 8 bases and the J gene lost 1 base, with 14 bases spanning the gap. The CDR3 region has the DNA TGTGCCAGCGTTCTCGGACGTACGAACACTGAAGCTTTCTTT. Its protein product is CASVLGRTNTEAFF.

CDR3 coding DNA: TGTGCTAGTGGTTTGGATTTGGGGAACAGGGGGCCCTTGAACACTGAAGCTTTCTTT. Translating it yields CASGLDLGNRGPLNTEAFF. This chain connects TRBV12-5 to TRBJ1-1; 9 bases line up with TRBD1. The CDR3 loop spans 19 amino acids. V was pared by 1 base and J by 0 bases, with 12 bases of the junction left unmatched. Germline CDR1 is LGHNT and CDR2 is FRNRAP.

This chain links TRBV19 with TRBJ2-2; 12 nucleotides line up with TRBD2. The length of the CDR3 is 15 residues. V shed 4 bases and J 8 bases; nucleotides not matched to a gene: 5. CDR1 and CDR2 (germline): LNHDA, SQIVND (reference sequence). CDR3 nucleotide sequence: TGTGCCAGTAGTACTCTAGCGGGAGGGCCTGGGGAGCTGTTTTTT. It translates to CASSTLAGGPGELFF.

This sequence joins TRBV15 and TRBJ2-1; 8 bases map to TRBD2. The CDR3 has 19 amino acids. From germline, CDR1 is LNHNV and CDR2 YYDKDF (reference sequence). J gave up 0 bases and V 0 bases, and 10 bases lay outside the gene matches. In nucleotides, the CDR3 is TGTGCCACCAGCAGAGATCTCCTAGCGGGCCAGCGCTCCTACAATGAGCAGTTCTTC. As protein: CATSRDLLAGQRSYNEQFF.

The V and J genes are TRBV3-1 (or the pseudogene TRBV3-2) and TRBJ1-1; maybe TRBD1 (6 bases). V lost 3 bases to trimming and J lost 1 base, with 12 bases between them. The CDR3 runs to 15 residues. Germline V gives CDR1 LGHDT, CDR2 YNNKEL (reference sequence). The CDR3 is CASSHTATGNTEAFF. In DNA, the CDR3 is TGTGCCAGCAGCCATACTGCGACAGGGAACACTGAAGCTTTCTTT.

V is TRBV6-6 and J is TRBJ2-1; no definite D call. This CDR3 comprises 15 residues. Germline CDR1 MNHNY, CDR2 SVGAGI (reference sequence). V shed 0 bases and J shed 8 bases, with 14 bases lying between them. CDR3 nucleotide sequence: TGTGCCAGCAGTTACTCACCTAGGATGGGCCATGAGCAGTTCTTC. It translates to CASSYSPRMGHEQFF.

The V and J genes are TRBV13 and TRBJ2-7; perhaps TRBD2 as D (5 bases). Germline V gene sequence: CDR1 PRHDT, CDR2 FYEKMQ (reference sequence). V was trimmed by 6 bases and J by 3 bases, leaving 15 bases between them. This CDR3 comprises 14 residues. CDR3 DNA sequence: TGTGCCAGCAGGAGGGCGTTACGGGGCTACGAGCAGTACTTC. Protein product: CASRRALRGYEQYF.

CDR3: CASRAPEGRGYGYTF. DNA for the CDR3: TGTGCCAGCAGGGCCCCCGAAGGTCGAGGCTATGGCTACACCTTC. The chain couples TRBV6-5 to TRBJ1-2; no definite D call. V lost 6 bases and J lost 4, with 18 bases in between. This CDR3 has 15 amino acids. Looked up from germline, CDR1 is MNHEY and CDR2 is SVGAGI.

The V call is TRBV5-4, the J call TRBJ1-1; D not resolved. Germline V gene sequence: CDR1 SGHNT, CDR2 YYREEE (reference sequence). CDR3 length equals 14 residues. Trimming left V 0 bases short and J 0 bases short, with 6 bases between. The DNA for the CDR3 is TGTGCCAGCAGCTTGGTTTCAGTGAACACTGAAGCTTTCTTT. Its protein is CASSLVSVNTEAFF.

The chain combines TRBV3-1 (or the pseudogene TRBV3-2) with TRBJ2-2, with 8 bases identical to TRBD1. The CDR3 has 14 amino acids. Trimming at V came to 10 bases and at J to 7 bases, leaving 11 bases not matched to a gene. The V gene's germline CDR1 is LGHDT and CDR2 YNNKEL (reference sequence). The CDR3 here is CAIGQGWFGGELFF. For the CDR3, the DNA is TGTGCCATCGGACAGGGTTGGTTTGGCGGGGAGCTGTTTTTT.

The J gene is TRBJ2-7, the V gene TRBV6-5; a weak D match, TRBD2 (5 bases). Germline loops: CDR1 MNHEY, CDR2 SVGAGI. Deletions cut 0 bases from V and 3 bases from J, with 15 bases between. This CDR3 contains 16 residues. CDR3 DNA sequence: TGTGCCAGCAGTTACTCCGGGTATGCGGGCGGCTACGAGCAGTACTTC. Its translation: CASSYSGYAGGYEQYF.

This clone was observed once. The rearrangement joins TRBV5-1 to TRBJ2-7; D tentatively reads TRBD1 or TRBD2 (5 bases each). The CDR3 consists of 14 residues. V gave up 0 bases and J gave up 3 bases, with 10 bases separating them. Germline values: CDR1 SGHRS, CDR2 YFSETQ. The CDR3 DNA sequence: TGCGCCAGCAGCTTGGTCGTGGGGGACTACGAGCAGTACTTC. Residues: CASSLVVGDYEQYF.

This chain joins TRBV5-1 and TRBJ1-2; D is uncertain. Per germline, CDR1 SGHRS and CDR2 YFSETQ. This CDR3 has 12 residues. With 5 bases removed from V and 0 bases from J, the gap between germline ends came to 5 bases. The CDR3 loop reads CASRGANYGYTF. The CDR3, as DNA: TGCGCCAGCAGGGGAGCTAACTATGGCTACACCTTC.